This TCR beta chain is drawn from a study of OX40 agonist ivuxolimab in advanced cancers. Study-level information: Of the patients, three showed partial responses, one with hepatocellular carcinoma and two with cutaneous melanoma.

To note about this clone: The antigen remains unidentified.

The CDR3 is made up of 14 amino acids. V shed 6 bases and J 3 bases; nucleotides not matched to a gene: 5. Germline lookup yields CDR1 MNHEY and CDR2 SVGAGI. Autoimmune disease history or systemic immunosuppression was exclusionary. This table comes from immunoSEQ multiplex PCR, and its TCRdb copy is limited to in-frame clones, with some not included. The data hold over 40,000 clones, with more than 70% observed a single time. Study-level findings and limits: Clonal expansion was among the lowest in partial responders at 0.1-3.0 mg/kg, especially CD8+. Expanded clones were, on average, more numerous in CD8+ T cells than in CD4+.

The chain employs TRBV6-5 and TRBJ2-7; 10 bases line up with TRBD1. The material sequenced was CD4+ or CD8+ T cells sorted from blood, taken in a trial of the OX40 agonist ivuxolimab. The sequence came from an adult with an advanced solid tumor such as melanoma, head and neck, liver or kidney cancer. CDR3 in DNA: TGTGCCAGCAGGACGGGACAGGGGTACTACGAGCAGTACTTC. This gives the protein CASRTGQGYYEQYF.